A selection of T cell receptor beta chains follows, all from one sample in a study of CD8 T cells in ankylosing spondylitis. TCRdb reprocessed the 5' RACE reads via MiXCR and lists one record per CDR3 protein. The sample includes almost 400,000 distinct CDR3 sequences, 20% to 25% seen only once; the top ten take about a sixth. The sample was blood, either unsorted or a sorted T cell fraction (not recorded which). The receptor set was obtained from a male donor with ankylosing spondylitis. CDR3s include the opening cysteine and the closing phenylalanine or tryptophan. A D gene is named only where the DNA matches it firmly. For some rows the clone size is stated as once, few or many, or as a class when expanded; others skip it.

>TRBV28|TRBJ2-5|-|-
CATTPQGRETQYF
TGTGCCACTACTCCCCAGGGGCGGGAGACCCAGTACTTC
>TRBV12-3/TRBV12-4|TRBJ1-5|few|-
CASSTEQGWPQHF
TGTGCCAGCAGCACGGAACAGGGATGGCCCCAGCATTTT
>TRBV7-6|TRBJ2-3|few|-
CASSFGQATDTQYF
TGTGCCAGCAGCTTTGGTCAGGCCACAGATACGCAGTATTTT
>TRBV12-3/TRBV12-4|TRBJ2-7|many|TRBD1
CASSRQGYEQYF
TGTGCCAGCAGCCGACAGGGCTACGAGCAGTACTTC
>TRBV5-1|TRBJ2-3|-|-
CASSLASQGSVGTQYF
TGCGCCAGCAGCTTGGCGAGTCAGGGTAGCGTAGGTACGCAGTATTTT
>TRBV10-3|TRBJ2-3|-|TRBD2
CAISESRLAGGTQYF
TGTGCCATCAGTGAGTCTCGGCTAGCGGGAGGTACGCAGTATTTT
>TRBV11-1|TRBJ2-2|few|TRBD1
CASSSGTGDTGELFF
TGTGCCAGCAGCTCCGGGACAGGGGACACCGGGGAGCTGTTTTTT
>TRBV4-1|TRBJ2-5|-|-
CASSQGASVYQETQYF
TGCGCCAGCAGCCAAGGCGCTAGCGTGTACCAAGAGACCCAGTACTTC
>TRBV3-1|TRBJ1-1|few|-
CASSQIRGTEAFF
TGTGCCAGCAGCCAAATAAGGGGCACTGAAGCTTTCTTT
>TRBV5-1|TRBJ2-5|many|-
CASSANTGSQETQYF
TGCGCCAGCAGCGCAAACACCGGCTCCCAAGAGACCCAGTACTTC
>TRBV20-1|TRBJ2-1|few|-
CSARVIGVWNEQFF
TGCAGTGCTAGAGTAATAGGGGTTTGGAATGAGCAGTTCTTC
>TRBV7-8|TRBJ2-1|-|TRBD1
CASSERQGSTTLPEFF
TGTGCCAGCAGCGAGAGACAGGGGTCAACCACACTTCCGGAGTTCTTC
>TRBV5-1|TRBJ2-2|few|TRBD2
CASSLRLATGELFF
TGCGCCAGCAGCTTGAGACTAGCCACCGGGGAGCTGTTTTTT
>TRBV28|TRBJ2-3|-|-
CASSTWGGGGLGTDTQYF
TGTGCCAGCAGCACCTGGGGGGGAGGGGGTCTTGGCACAGATACGCAGTATTTT
>TRBV28|TRBJ2-7|few|-
CASSFHRGGYEQYF
TGTGCCAGCAGTTTTCACAGGGGGGGATACGAGCAGTACTTC
>TRBV9|TRBJ2-2|few|-
CASSVTRAANTGELFF
TGTGCCAGCAGCGTAACAAGGGCCGCGAACACCGGGGAGCTGTTTTTT
>TRBV9|TRBJ1-1|-|-
CASSVAPRWRNTEAFF
TGTGCCAGCAGCGTAGCCCCGAGGTGGAGGAACACTGAAGCTTTCTTT
>TRBV18|TRBJ2-7|-|TRBD1
CASSPLGQGQPYEQYF
TGTGCCAGCTCACCACTGGGACAGGGCCAGCCCTACGAGCAGTACTTC
>TRBV11-2|TRBJ2-5|-|-
CASSLLIEGRVELETQYF
TGTGCCAGCAGCTTACTCATTGAGGGCAGGGTTGAGTTGGAGACCCAGTACTTC
>TRBV29-1|TRBJ2-7|-|TRBD1
CSAIPGQGTYEQYF
TGCAGCGCCATCCCGGGACAGGGAACCTACGAGCAGTACTTC
>TRBV6-5|TRBJ2-3|-|-
CASSFRRAGQSTDTQYF
TGTGCCAGCAGTTTCCGTCGCGCGGGACAAAGCACAGATACGCAGTATTTT
>TRBV28|TRBJ2-1|-|-
CAGTRGGVDEQFF
TGTGCCGGAACCCGAGGGGGTGTCGATGAGCAGTTCTTC
>TRBV28|TRBJ2-1|-|-
CASRSASYNEQFF
TGTGCCAGCAGGAGCGCGTCTTACAATGAGCAGTTCTTC
>TRBV20-1|TRBJ2-1|-|TRBD2
CSATRLAPSYNEQFF
TGCAGTGCTACCCGACTAGCGCCCTCCTACAATGAGCAGTTCTTC
>TRBV20-1|TRBJ1-4|-|TRBD1
CSAQSPGGLNEKLFF
TGCAGTGCTCAGAGCCCAGGGGGCCTTAATGAAAAACTGTTTTTT
>TRBV20-1|TRBJ2-2|few|-
CSARDGWGIGAGELFF
TGCAGTGCTAGAGACGGGTGGGGGATCGGGGCCGGGGAGCTGTTTTTT
>TRBV19|TRBJ2-7|-|TRBD2
CASSIASGGVYEQYF
TGTGCCAGTAGTATAGCTAGCGGAGGTGTCTACGAGCAGTACTTC
>TRBV20-1|TRBJ2-2|-|-
CSARGQPNTGELFF
TGCAGTGCTCGGGGACAACCGAACACCGGGGAGCTGTTTTTT
>TRBV28|TRBJ2-7|-|TRBD2
CASRGSSGNTYEQYF
TGTGCCAGCAGGGGGTCTAGCGGAAATACCTACGAGCAGTACTTC
>TRBV12-3/TRBV12-4|TRBJ2-7|-|TRBD2
CASSRTSAGEEQYF
TGTGCCAGCAGCCGGACTAGCGCAGGAGAGGAGCAGTACTTC
>TRBV24-1|TRBJ2-1|few|TRBD2
CATGLAAYNEQFF
TGTGCCACCGGACTAGCGGCATACAATGAGCAGTTCTTC
>TRBV27|TRBJ1-1|-|-
CASSYRVPLWAEAFF
TGTGCCAGCTCATACAGGGTCCCGCTTTGGGCTGAAGCTTTCTTT
>TRBV28|TRBJ2-5|-|-
CASSLKGRKTQYF
TGTGCCAGCAGTTTAAAGGGGAGGAAGACCCAGTACTTC
>TRBV20-1|TRBJ1-5|-|-
CSVRRDGRNQPQHF
TGCAGCGTACGCCGGGACGGTCGCAATCAGCCCCAGCATTTT
>TRBV5-1|TRBJ2-1|few|-
CASTYQGRYNEQFF
TGCGCCAGCACCTACCAGGGGAGGTACAATGAGCAGTTCTTC
>TRBV7-2|TRBJ2-7|-|TRBD2
CASSPVAGPYEQYF
TGTGCCAGCAGCCCCGTAGCGGGACCCTACGAGCAGTACTTC
>TRBV11-2|TRBJ2-2|-|-
CASSFRRPRNTGELFF
TGTGCCAGCAGCTTTCGTAGGCCCCGGAACACCGGGGAGCTGTTTTTT
>TRBV14|TRBJ1-6|few|-
CASSPRRSPLHF
TGTGCCAGCAGCCCCAGAAGGTCACCCCTCCACTTT
>TRBV11-2|TRBJ2-1|-|-
CASSLDPGGGYPPNEQFF
TGTGCCAGCAGCTTAGATCCAGGGGGGGGCTATCCACCCAATGAGCAGTTCTTC
>TRBV5-1|TRBJ1-1|many|-
CASSPGGRNTEAFF
TGCGCCAGCAGCCCCGGGGGCAGGAACACTGAAGCTTTCTTT
>TRBV18|TRBJ2-1|-|-
CASSPVAASYNEQFF
TGTGCCAGCTCACCCGTGGCGGCCTCCTACAATGAGCAGTTCTTC
>TRBV6-1|TRBJ2-3|-|TRBD2
CASGQGPLAGVRTDTQYF
TGTGCCAGCGGGCAGGGGCCGCTAGCGGGAGTGCGCACAGATACGCAGTATTTT
>TRBV20-1|TRBJ1-2|-|-
CSANSGTYGYTF
TGCAGTGCCAACTCCGGGACGTATGGCTACACCTTC
>TRBV2|TRBJ1-3|-|TRBD1
CASREQGLGNTIYF
TGTGCCAGCAGGGAACAGGGGCTTGGAAACACCATATATTTT
>TRBV9|TRBJ1-5|many|-
CASSVVGEGQPQHF
TGTGCCAGCAGCGTAGTCGGGGAGGGTCAGCCCCAGCATTTT
>TRBV29-1|TRBJ2-7|-|-
CSVVPQDSAYEQYF
TGCAGCGTTGTACCACAGGACAGCGCCTACGAGCAGTACTTC
>TRBV5-1|TRBJ2-1|-|TRBD1
CASSTGGGYNEQFF
TGCGCCAGCAGCACAGGGGGCGGCTACAATGAGCAGTTCTTC
>TRBV12-3/TRBV12-4|TRBJ2-1|-|TRBD2
CASTGLAEINEQFF
TGTGCCAGCACCGGACTAGCGGAAATCAATGAGCAGTTCTTC
>TRBV7-8|TRBJ2-7|-|TRBD2
CASSKREGFTYEQYF
TGTGCCAGCAGCAAGCGGGAGGGCTTTACCTACGAGCAGTACTTC
>TRBV5-5|TRBJ2-3|-|-
CASSLVLRGADTQYF
TGTGCCAGCAGCTTGGTCCTCAGGGGGGCAGATACGCAGTATTTT
>TRBV29-1|TRBJ2-2|many|-
CSAGYTGELFF
TGCAGCGCTGGGTACACCGGGGAGCTGTTTTTT
>TRBV7-7|TRBJ2-2|few|-
CASSLERDTGELFF
TGTGCTAGCAGCTTAGAGAGAGACACCGGGGAGCTGTTTTTT
>TRBV5-4|TRBJ1-5|-|-
CASSLDTGNNQPQHF
TGTGCCAGCAGCTTGGACACAGGGAACAATCAGCCCCAGCATTTT
>TRBV9|TRBJ2-6|-|-
CASSVTGANVLTF
TGTGCCAGCAGCGTAACAGGGGCCAACGTCCTGACTTTC
>TRBV12-3/TRBV12-4|TRBJ2-6|-|-
CASSTRDFSGANVLTF
TGTGCCAGCAGTACCCGCGACTTCTCTGGGGCCAACGTCCTGACTTTC